Listed here are 2 T cell receptor beta chains from one sample, sequenced in a study of shared clonotypes between healthy human individuals. This table comes from immunoSEQ multiplex PCR, and its TCRdb copy is limited to in-frame clones, with some not included. The sample lists a few hundred thousand clones, less than 98% occurring once. Sample: naive CD4+ T cells sorted from blood. The subset is: CD45RA+ positively selected. These receptors were obtained from a young woman in good health.

The J gene is TRBJ2-7, the V gene TRBV4-1; 8 nucleotides line up with TRBD2. CDR3 length equals 19 residues. The germline gives CDR1 MGHRA, CDR2 YSYEKL. V lost 4 bases and J lost 7; bases outside the gene matches: 24. CDR3 residues: CASSRTGRAGGGGTWEQYF. The CDR3 DNA sequence: TGCGCCAGCAGCCGCACAGGGAGGGCGGGAGGAGGAGGAACGTGGGAGCAGTACTTC.

The chain carries TRBV4-1 and TRBJ2-7; D is perhaps TRBD1 or TRBD2 (6 bases each). The CDR3 length is 17 residues. Germline V gene sequence: CDR1 MGHRA, CDR2 YSYEKL. V lost 3 bases and J lost 3, with 21 bases in between. The CDR3 loop is CASSQQDTGAIGYEQYF. In DNA form, the CDR3 reads TGCGCCAGCAGCCAGCAAGATACGGGGGCGATTGGCTACGAGCAGTACTTC.